This TCR beta chain was recorded in a study of spatial heterogeneity in lung cancer. Study as a whole: The study found that TCR transcript counts in tumor regions correlated strongly with a matched bulk RNA-seq T cell module score. General study results and limits: Expanded TCRs classified as ubiquitous or regional were counted, and these counts tracked ubiquitous and regional nonsynonymous mutations, respectively. Mutation counts in tumors were tracked by counts of expanded intratumoral alpha and beta TCRs.

On each TCR cDNA molecule, a unique molecular identifier was present. TCRdb re-called the 5' RACE reads through MiXCR, storing one row per CDR3 protein. The sample holds over 8,500 distinct CDR3 sequences; roughly an eighth are singletons and the top ten take approximately 14%. By its share, this clonotype is medium-sized. The antigen remains undetermined. Documented time point: sample taken at primary tumor resection. Unsorted tumor, nontumor lung tissue or cryopreserved PBMC supplied the whole RNA. The clonotype comes from a male donor with early-stage non-small cell lung cancer. This specimen consisted of lung tumor tissue, obtained at surgery.

The CDR3 loop reads CASSFQDRGLFAKTQYF. The CDR3 DNA sequence: TGTGCCAGCAGTTTCCAGGACAGGGGGCTTTTCGCAAAGACCCAGTACTTC. The J gene is TRBJ2-5, the V gene TRBV12-3 or TRBV12-4, with TRBD1 matching over 11 bases. This CDR3 has 17 amino acids. The trim removed 3 bases at V and 6 bases at J, leaving 12 bases unmatched.